The rows below give T cell receptor beta chains drawn from one sample of a study of OX40 agonist ivuxolimab in advanced cancers. The assay was immunoSEQ multiplex PCR, and TCRdb's table has in-frame clones only and misses some. The sample has some 97,000 clones, 90% seen once. The material was CD4+ or CD8+ T cells sorted from blood, obtained in a trial of the OX40 agonist ivuxolimab. These receptors came from an adult with an advanced solid tumor such as melanoma, head and neck, liver or kidney cancer. CDR3s leave out the opening cysteine and the closing phenylalanine or tryptophan.

V,length,J,CDR3
TRBV18,12,TRBJ2-5,ASSHRAIGETQY
TRBV7-2,15,TRBJ2-2,ASSPRGASGRTGELF
TRBV18,11,TRBJ2-7,ASSTPEMREQY
TRBV4-2,16,TRBJ2-1,ASSQAVLAGGSYNEQF
TRBV20-1,6,TRBJ1-1,SVNEAF
TRBV9,15,TRBJ2-1,ASSARTSSSLVTEQF
TRBV7-2,11,TRBJ1-1,ASSPGMNTEAF
TRBV18,10,TRBJ2-5,ASSPQTETQY
TRBV29-1,8,TRBJ2-7,SPDGGEQY
TRBV6-1,11,TRBJ2-1,ASSELATMGQF
TRBV7-2,10,TRBJ2-3,ASSRFTDTQY
TRBV5-5,14,TRBJ2-7,ASSSAGVPPNYEQY
TRBV19,12,TRBJ1-5,ASSIRDSNQPQH
TRBV5-4,13,TRBJ1-1,ASSLVAARGTEAF
TRBV4-3,17,TRBJ2-1,ASSQEGGGFAFSYNEQF
TRBV4-2,12,TRBJ2-7,ASSPAARSYEQY
TRBV29-1,13,TRBJ2-5,SVEASGRFQETQY
TRBV7-9,14,TRBJ1-5,ASSLAGASINQPQH
TRBV19,12,TRBJ1-1,ASRSETSNTEAF
TRBV20-1,9,TRBJ2-1,SARVYNEQF
TRBV6-5,12,TRBJ2-7,ASQTGGISREQY
TRBV9,15,TRBJ2-5,ASSVDTGLAGGETQY
TRBV9,13,TRBJ2-3,ASSVAGGRTDTQY
TRBV7-9,11,TRBJ2-7,ASSLGTYYEQY
TRBV7-2,14,TRBJ1-5,ASSLAQIRSGGPQH
TRBV28,14,TRBJ2-1,ASSLSSAARYNEQF
TRBV18,12,TRBJ1-5,ASSTGSSNQPQH
TRBV7-2,16,TRBJ2-3,ASSLMVSAGGTTDTQY
TRBV2,13,TRBJ2-1,ASRRADSPLTIQF
TRBV9,12,TRBJ1-4,ASGPGGTNEKLF
TRBV5-6,12,TRBJ1-2,ASSLPGVGYGYT
TRBV27,14,TRBJ1-5,ASSPDRTYSNQPQH
TRBV7-2,16,TRBJ2-5,ASSLASTGLAGGRTQY
TRBV7-8,15,TRBJ1-5,ASSLSAVSNSNQPQH
TRBV5-4,12,TRBJ2-2,ASSVDSSTGELF
TRBV13,12,TRBJ2-7,ASSLSQGAYEQY
TRBV6-6,12,TRBJ2-7,ASGTSGHSYEQY
TRBV9,13,TRBJ1-4,ASSPGTVRAEKLF
TRBV4-2,13,TRBJ2-7,ASSQGGEMLHEQY
TRBV19,13,TRBJ1-4,GTKRNAGINEKLF
TRBV19,12,TRBJ1-5,ASSIGATGQPQH
TRBV7-2,11,TRBJ2-2,ASSPRPGGELF